The clone carrying this TCR beta chain was recorded at least ten times. Its antigen is unknown. The data stem from a study of tumor-infiltrating lymphocytes in primary liver carcinoma. Overall study findings and caveats: Because of bulk unsorted sampling, CD4+ and CD8+ repertoires were not subjected to comparison.

Germline lookup yields CDR1 MGHRA and CDR2 YSYEKL. V was pared by 0 bases and J by 4 bases, with 21 bases between. This CDR3 comprises 18 residues. Unsorted whole blood served as the source of blood RNA, and germline DNA was extracted as well. Starting material of approximately 500 ng total RNA yielded TCR beta cDNA via a constant-region primer. Library construction for TCR beta comprised three nested multiplex PCR rounds performed with slightly modified ARM-PCR. A C-beta reverse primer and TRBV1-TRBV30 forward primers served in each of the first two PCR rounds, at approximately 10 cycles apiece. One entry per CDR3 protein results from TCRdb running MiXCR on the multiplex PCR reads. Of about 330,000 distinct CDR3 sequences in the sample, about two thirds were seen once.

The sequence came from a man aged 35-49 years with primary liver carcinoma and hepatitis B virus infection. Sequenced input: peripheral blood. V is TRBV4-1 and J is TRBJ2-5; possible D gene TRBD1, 6 bases. CDR3 DNA sequence: TGCGCCAGCAGCCAAGATCCCACCATGGGGGCAGGTGGAGAGACCCAGTACTTC. It is translated as CASSQDPTMGAGGETQYF.